The 9 T cell receptor beta chains below come from one sample, sequenced in a study of T cell repertoires in cytomegalovirus infection. TCRdb passed the reads through MiXCR, listing each CDR3 protein once. The table records nearly 450,000 distinct CDR3 sequences, 31% of them present only once. The sample was PBMCs. The receptors stem from a human donor in good health (CMV status not recorded). Some clones in this sample may be carry-over from other donors' samples.

This clonotype was observed a handful of times. This sequence joins TRBV5-5 and TRBJ2-1; D gene unclear. This CDR3 spans 11 amino acids. The germline CDR1 and CDR2 sequences are SGHKS and YYEKEE (reference sequence). Trimming shortened V by 0 bases and J by 7 bases, and 2 bases separated the two germline ends. In nucleotides, the CDR3 is TGTGCCAGCAGCTTGGAGAATGAGCAGTTCTTC. Translating gives CASSLENEQFF.

This chain links TRBV18 with TRBJ2-2, with D perhaps matching TRBD1 (5 bases). The germline V and J ends were trimmed by 2 bases and 4 bases, with 11 bases remaining between them. From germline, CDR1 is KGHSH and CDR2 LQKENI. This CDR3 contains 15 residues. CDR3 loop: CASSPAGKVTGELFF. The CDR3 DNA follows: TGTGCCAGCTCACCAGCAGGGAAGGTCACCGGGGAGCTGTTTTTT.

This clonotype was seen ten or more times. The V call is TRBV7-6, the J call TRBJ2-1, with 7 bases lining up with TRBD1. Germline V gene data show CDR1 as SGHVS and CDR2 as FNYEAQ. The V segment lost 5 bases and the J segment 0 bases; nucleotides outside the gene matches: 7. The length of the CDR3 is 16 residues. CDR3 region: CASSQRAGGSYNEQFF. CDR3 nucleotides: TGTGCCAGCAGCCAACGGGCAGGGGGCTCCTACAATGAGCAGTTCTTC.

A word on this clonotype: A single base separates this from a much larger clone, so it may be a read error. The J gene is TRBJ2-7, the V gene TRBV7-2; D is possibly TRBD2 (6 bases). Germline CDR1 is SGHTA and CDR2 is FQGNSA. The CDR3 loop spans 15 amino acids. CDR3 nucleotide sequence: TGTGCCAGCAGCTTAGCCAGCGGGCCTGCCTACGAGCATTACTTC. As protein: CASSLASGPAYEHYF. The full variable domain, rest sourced from reference TRBV7-2 and TRBJ2-7, is GAGVSQSPSNKVTEKGKDVELRCDPISGHTALYWYRQSLGQGLEFLIYFQGNSAPDKSGLPSDRFSAERTGGSVSTLTIQRTQQEDSAVYLCASSLASGPAYEHYFGPGTRLTVT.

V and J are TRBV12-3 or TRBV12-4 and TRBJ1-2; D unresolved. CDR3 length: 13 amino acids. The V end was cut by 6 bases, the J end by 6 bases, with 14 bases between. The CDR3 loop reads CASSPRVGDGYTF. Here the CDR3 DNA reads TGTGCCAGCAGCCCACGGGTTGGGGATGGCTACACCTTC.

The chain employs TRBV11-2 and TRBJ2-1, with D maybe TRBD1 (6 bases). Trimming shortened V by 1 base and J by 11 bases, and 9 bases separated the two germline ends. This CDR3 spans 12 amino acids. CDR1 SGHAT and CDR2 FQNNGV come from the germline V gene. CDR3 DNA sequence: TGTGCCAGCAGCTTAGGTGGGACACAGCAGTTCTTC. This gives the protein CASSLGGTQQFF.

This clonotype was counted a few times. The V gene is TRBV7-9, the J gene TRBJ1-2, with a weak D call TRBD1 (6 bases). Germline V gene sequence: CDR1 SEHNR, CDR2 FQNEAQ (reference sequence). The germline V and J ends were trimmed by 1 base and 6 bases, with 12 bases remaining between them. The CDR3 loop spans 14 amino acids. CDR3 in DNA: TGTGCCAGCAGCTTAGGTCTCGGGGGCAATGGCTACACCTTC. This translates into CASSLGLGGNGYTF.

This chain joins TRBV18 and TRBJ2-6; D not certain. Germline V gene data show CDR1 as KGHSH and CDR2 as LQKENI. The CDR3 is 16 residues long. V lost 6 bases to trimming and J lost 0 bases, with 12 bases between them. The CDR3 reads CASSATWSSGANVLTF. In nucleotides, the CDR3 is TGTGCCAGCTCGGCGACATGGAGCTCTGGGGCCAACGTCCTGACTTTC.

This clonotype has a single count. The chain has TRBV7-9 and TRBJ1-5, with a possible D match to TRBD1 (5 bases). The CDR3 covers 14 residues. Germline CDR1 SEHNR, CDR2 FQNEAQ (reference sequence). V was shortened by 3 bases and J by 11 bases, with 17 bases between the two germline ends. CDR3 in DNA: TGTGCCAGCAGCTTGGGGCCCCCCTCGGCGGCCCAGCATTTT. Translated: CASSLGPPSAAQHF.